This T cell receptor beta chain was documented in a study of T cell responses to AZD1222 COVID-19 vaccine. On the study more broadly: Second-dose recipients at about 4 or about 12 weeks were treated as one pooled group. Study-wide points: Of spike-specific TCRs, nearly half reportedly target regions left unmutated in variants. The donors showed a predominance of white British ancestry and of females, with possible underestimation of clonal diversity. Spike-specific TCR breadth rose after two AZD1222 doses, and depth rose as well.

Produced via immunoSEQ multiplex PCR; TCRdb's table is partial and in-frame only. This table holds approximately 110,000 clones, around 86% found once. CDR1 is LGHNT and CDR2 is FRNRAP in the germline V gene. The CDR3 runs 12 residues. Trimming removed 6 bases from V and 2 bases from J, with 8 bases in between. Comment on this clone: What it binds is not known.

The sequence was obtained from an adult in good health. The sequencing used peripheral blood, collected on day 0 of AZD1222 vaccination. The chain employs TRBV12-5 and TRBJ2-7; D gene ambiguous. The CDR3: CASGSDPYEQYF. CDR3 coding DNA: TGTGCTAGTGGCTCCGACCCCTACGAGCAGTACTTC.